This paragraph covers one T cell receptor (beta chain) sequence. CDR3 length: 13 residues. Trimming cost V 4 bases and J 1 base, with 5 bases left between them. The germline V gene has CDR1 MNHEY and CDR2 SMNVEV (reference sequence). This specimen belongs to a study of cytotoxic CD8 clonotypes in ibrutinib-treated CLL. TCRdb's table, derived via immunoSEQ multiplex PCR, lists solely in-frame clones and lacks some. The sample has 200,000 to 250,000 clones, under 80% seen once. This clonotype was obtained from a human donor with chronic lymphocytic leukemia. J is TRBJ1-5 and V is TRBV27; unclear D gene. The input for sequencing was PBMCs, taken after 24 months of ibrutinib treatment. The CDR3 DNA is TGTGCCAGCAGTTCGACAAGCAATCAGCCCCAGCATTTT. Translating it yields CASSSTSNQPQHF.